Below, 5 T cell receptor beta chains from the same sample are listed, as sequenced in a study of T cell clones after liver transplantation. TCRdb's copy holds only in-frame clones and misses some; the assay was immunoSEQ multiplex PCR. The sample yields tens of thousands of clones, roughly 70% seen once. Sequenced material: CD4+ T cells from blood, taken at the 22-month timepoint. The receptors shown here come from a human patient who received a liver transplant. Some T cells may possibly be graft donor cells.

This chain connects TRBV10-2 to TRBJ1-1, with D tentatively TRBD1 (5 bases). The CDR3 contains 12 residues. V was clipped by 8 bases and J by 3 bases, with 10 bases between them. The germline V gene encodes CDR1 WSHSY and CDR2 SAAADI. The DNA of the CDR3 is TGCGCCAGCTATCAGGGCCACACTGAAGCTTTCTTT. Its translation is CASYQGHTEAFF.

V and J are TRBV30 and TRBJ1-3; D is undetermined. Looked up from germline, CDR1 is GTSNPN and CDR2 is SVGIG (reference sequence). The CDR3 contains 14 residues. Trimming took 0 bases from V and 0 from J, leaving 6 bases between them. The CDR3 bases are TGTGCCTGGAGTGTCAGGAGCTCTGGAAACACCATATATTTT. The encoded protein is CAWSVRSSGNTIYF.

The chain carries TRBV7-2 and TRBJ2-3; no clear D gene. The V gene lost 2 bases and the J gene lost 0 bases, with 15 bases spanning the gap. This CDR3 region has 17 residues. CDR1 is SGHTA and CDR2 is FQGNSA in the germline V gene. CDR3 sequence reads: CASSLIAAVISTDTQYF. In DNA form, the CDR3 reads TGTGCCAGCAGCTTAATCGCAGCCGTGATCAGCACAGATACGCAGTATTTT.

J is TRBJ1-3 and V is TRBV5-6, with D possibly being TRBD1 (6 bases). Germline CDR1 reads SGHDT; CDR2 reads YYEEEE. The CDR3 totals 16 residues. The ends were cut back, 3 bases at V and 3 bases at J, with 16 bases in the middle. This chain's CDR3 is CASSYRGGAGGNTIYF. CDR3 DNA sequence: TGTGCCAGCAGCTACCGCGGGGGCGCGGGTGGAAACACCATATATTTT.

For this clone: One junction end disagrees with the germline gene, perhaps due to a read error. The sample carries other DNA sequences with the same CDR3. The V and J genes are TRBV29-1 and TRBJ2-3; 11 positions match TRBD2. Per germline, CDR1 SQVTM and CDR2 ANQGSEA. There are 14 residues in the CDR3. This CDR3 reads CSVEVSGGADTQYF. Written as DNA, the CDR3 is TGCAGCGTTGAAGTTAGCGGGGGGGCGGATACGCAGTACTTT.